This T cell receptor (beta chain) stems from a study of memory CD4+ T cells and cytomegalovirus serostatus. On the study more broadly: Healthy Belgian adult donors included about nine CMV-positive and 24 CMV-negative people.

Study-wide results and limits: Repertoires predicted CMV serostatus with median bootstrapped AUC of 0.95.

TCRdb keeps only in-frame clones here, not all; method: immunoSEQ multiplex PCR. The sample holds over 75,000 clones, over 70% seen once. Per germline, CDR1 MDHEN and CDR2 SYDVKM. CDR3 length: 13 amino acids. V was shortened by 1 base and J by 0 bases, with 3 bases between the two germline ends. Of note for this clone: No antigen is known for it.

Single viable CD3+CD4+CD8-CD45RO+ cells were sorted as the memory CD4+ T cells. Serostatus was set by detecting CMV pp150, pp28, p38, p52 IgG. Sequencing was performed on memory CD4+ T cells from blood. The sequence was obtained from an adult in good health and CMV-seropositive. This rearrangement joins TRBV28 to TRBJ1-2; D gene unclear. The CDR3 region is CASSLSANYGYTF. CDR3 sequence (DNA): TGTGCCAGCAGTTTATCTGCTAACTATGGCTACACCTTC.